The following is a TCR beta chain sequence with its context. The CDR3 sequence is 14 residues long. CDR1 and CDR2 (germline): MDHEN, SYDVKM. V lost 4 bases and J lost 2, with 12 bases in between. The data belong to a study of cytomegalovirus exposure and HLA in healthy donors. Study-level information: Caucasian-associated ancestry cluster membership applied to approximately 84% of 398 genotyped donors.

Primers for the PCR totalled 60 Vbeta and 13 Jbeta. TCRdb's table, derived via immunoSEQ multiplex PCR, lists solely in-frame clones and lacks some. The data contain roughly 130,000 clones, 80% of them singletons. This chain links TRBV28 with TRBJ2-7; the D gene is possibly TRBD2 (5 bases). This TCR was recovered from a man in his forties in good health and CMV-seronegative. The material sequenced was PBMCs. CDR3 DNA sequence: TGTGCCAGCAGTTATCCGGGGAATCCCTACGAGCAGTACTTC. It translates to CASSYPGNPYEQYF.